Given below is one TCR beta chain in context. This specimen comes from a study of blood T cell repertoires in COVID-19. The wider study: Acute and convalescent COVID-19 specimens originated in the United States, Italy and Spain. T cells, B-cell-depleted T cells, or PBMCs provided the cDNA or gDNA that served as material.

Original handling: Estimated nucleated cell counts came from reference gene primer amplification. The protocol was immunoSEQ multiplex PCR, while the TCRdb copy is restricted to in-frame clones and leaves out a portion. V and J calls and clone size are given by that table; D and trimming were obtained from the DNA. The sample has 85,000 to 100,000 clones, 85% to 90% seen once. The CDR3 has 13 amino acids. Germline CDR1 LNHDA, CDR2 SQIVND (reference sequence). The V gene lost 5 bases and the J gene lost 0 bases, with 7 bases spanning the gap. This clonotype was sampled from an older woman in a cohort sampled during active or convalescent COVID-19. The chain recombines TRBV19 with TRBJ1-1; no definite D call. Material for sequencing was peripheral blood. For the CDR3, the DNA is TGTGCCAGTAGTGAAACTATGAACACTGAAGCTTTCTTT. This encodes CASSETMNTEAFF.